The sequence of this TCR beta chain was determined in a study of CD8+ T cells in alopecia areata (dated by TCRdb to the late 2010s). Notes on the research overall: The treated patients took part in an open-label pilot trial in which moderate-to-severe alopecia areata was treated with oral tofacitinib at 5 to 10 mg twice daily. Patients stayed on tofacitinib for 6 to 18 months and then had 6 months of follow-up off drug so that delayed response and recurrence could be assessed. In treated patients, disease severity was measured using the SALT score, which gives the percentage of scalp surface area affected. To study T cell clonal expansion in alopecia areata, the researchers applied high-throughput TCRbeta sequencing to both the C3H/HeJ mouse model and human patients. Scalp tissue and sorted CD4+ and CD8+ peripheral blood T cells from patchy and totalis/universalis alopecia areata patients and from healthy controls were covered by human TCRbeta sequencing. Patients on tofacitinib were biopsied at baseline and after 4 and 24 weeks of treatment, and several of the patients also had a later scalp biopsy. Scalp clonality was compared across normal scalp (n=4), patchy alopecia areata scalp (n=8), and alopecia totalis/universalis scalp (n=8). The RNA source kit depended on sample type: the PAXgene miRNA kit for fixed scalp, the miRNeasy kit for PBMCs, and the RNeasy kit for mouse skin. immunoSEQ multiplex PCR using 35 Vbeta forward primers and 13 Jbeta reverse primers was used to amplify TCRbeta CDR3 regions. Overall study outcomes, separate from this receptor: With tofacitinib, both scalp clonality and the number of expanded CD8+ clones among the top 100 scalp clones went down significantly. During tofacitinib treatment, many expanded lesional clones stuck around in both scalp and blood, and this persistence may partly explain why relapse happens after treatment is stopped. The treated cohort was small, with a single nonresponder, so links between baseline CD8+ expansion and response need larger studies. Shared TCR sequences between patients were less evident than in mice, which may be partly attributable to HLA diversity in the patient population. Resident alphabeta T cells in normal human skin are also sequenced, complicating scalp TCR repertoire analysis, unlike mouse skin dominated by gammadelta T cells. Lesional scalp, especially in alopecia totalis/universalis, showed higher clonality and more expanded CD8+ clones than normal scalp, suggesting antigenic drive.

Worth noting for this clone: Its specific antigen is unknown. No base quality values were provided; no much bigger clone lies one nucleotide off.

Library construction relied on the immunoSEQ multiplex PCR assay. RNA was extracted from all samples and reverse transcribed into cDNA, which served as template for TCR sequencing. SuperScript III was used to make first-strand cDNA, primed with a 2:1 mix of oligo-dT and random hexamers. A synthetic immune receptor repertoire was used to gauge amplification bias, and whatever bias remained was removed computationally. The original methods were these. Raw reads were preprocessed for error removal, and CDR3 was defined according to IMGT conventions as running from the conserved cysteine to phenylalanine. Clonality was calculated as 1 minus Shannon entropy normalized by log2 of the number of productive unique TCRs. Whether each scalp clone was CD4 or CD8 was inferred by checking scalp TCRbeta sequences against the CD4 and CD8 repertoires from sorted blood. TCRdb holds this immuneACCESS table with in-frame rearrangements only. Some clones are missing; in checked studies, unresolved V genes explain under half, and the rest has no known cause. That table furnishes V, J and clone size, whereas the DNA furnished D and trimming. In all, the sample holds fewer than 250,000 clones, and more than 30% of those were seen once. Around 0.48% of the sample comes from the top ten.

V gives up 2 bases and J gives up 4 bases, and the segment between their germline ends measures 12 bases. CDR3 length: 15 amino acids, cysteine to phenylalanine. The only DNA kept is the CDR3, 45 bases in frame from the first base. Sequences SGHTA (CDR1) and FQGNSA (CDR2) are obtained from the germline V gene. Interpreted using the paper, the treatment or condition label stands for: oral pan-JAK inhibitor, 5-10 mg twice daily. Lesional scalp punch biopsies and peripheral blood were obtained from alopecia areata patients. PBMCs were isolated by density centrifugation and stained for CD3, CD4 and CD8, after which CD4+ and CD8+ T cells were sorted on a FACSAria.

The sequencing here drew on CD4+ T cells sorted from blood, taken around week 30, from a patient treated with tofacitinib. In this chain, TRBV7-2 is recombined with TRBJ2-1; TRBD2 might be the D gene, on 5 matching bases. The sequence derives from a human donor with alopecia areata. The DNA is as follows: TGTGCCAGCAGCTTAACTTGGAGCGGTTACAATGAGCAGTTCTTC. Its translation is CASSLTWSGYNEQFF.